This T cell receptor (beta chain) was found in a study of spatial heterogeneity in lung cancer. TCRdb fed the 5' RACE reads into MiXCR, producing one record per CDR3 protein. The sample lists tens of thousands of distinct CDR3 sequences; roughly 8% were seen once. V dropped 3 bases and J dropped 0; count of bases not matched to a gene: 7. Germline V gene sequence: CDR1 LGHNA, CDR2 YSLEER. CDR3 length equals 18 residues. This clonotype was seen many times. Specified time point: sample taken at primary tumor resection. Sequencing covered unsorted whole RNA taken from tumor, nontumor lung or frozen PBMC. Here the sequenced sample was PBMCs, taken at surgery. The receptor comes from a male donor with early-stage non-small cell lung cancer. V usage is TRBV4-3 and J usage is TRBJ2-2, with 10 bases matching TRBD2. CDR3 DNA: TGCGCCAGCAGCCAGGAACTAGCGGGGCGCTCGAACACCGGGGAGCTGTTTTTT. As protein: CASSQELAGRSNTGELFF.